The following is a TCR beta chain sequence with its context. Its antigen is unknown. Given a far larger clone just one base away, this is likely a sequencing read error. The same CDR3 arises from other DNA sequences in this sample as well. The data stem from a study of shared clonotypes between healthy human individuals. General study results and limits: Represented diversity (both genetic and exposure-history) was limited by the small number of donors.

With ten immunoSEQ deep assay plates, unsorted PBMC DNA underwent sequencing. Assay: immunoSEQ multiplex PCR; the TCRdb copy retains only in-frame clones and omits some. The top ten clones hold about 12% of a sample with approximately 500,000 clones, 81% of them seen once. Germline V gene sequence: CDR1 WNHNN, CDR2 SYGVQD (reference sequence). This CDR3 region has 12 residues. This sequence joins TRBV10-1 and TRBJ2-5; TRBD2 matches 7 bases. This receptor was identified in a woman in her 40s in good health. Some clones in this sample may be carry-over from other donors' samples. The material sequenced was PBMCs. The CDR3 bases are TGCGCTAGCAGTGTGCGGGGGGAGACCCAGTACTTC. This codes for CASSVRGETQYF.